The entry below gives a single T cell receptor beta chain sequence along with its context. Its antigen is as yet unknown. This entry belongs to a study of T cell responses to AZD1222 COVID-19 vaccine. Study outcomes and limitations: Seropositive AZD1222 recipients at baseline numbered only 6 or 7. Spike as a whole was targeted by vaccine-associated CD4 TCRs, dominant at 160-218 and 743-854. Donors were mostly white British, more females; clonal diversity possibly underestimated. Two AZD1222 doses significantly raised spike-specific TCR breadth and depth over controls.

Only in-frame clones appear in the TCRdb table, and some are missing; sequencing was by immunoSEQ multiplex PCR. The sample records 95,000 to 150,000 clones, about 90% being singletons. Sequenced material: peripheral blood, taken on day 0 of AZD1222 vaccination. This TCR came from an adult in good health.

The CDR3 is CASSQGGRAPIGMDTQYF. CDR3 nucleotides: TGTGCCAGCAGCCAAGGCGGGAGGGCACCAATCGGTATGGATACGCAGTATTTT. The chain couples TRBV14 to TRBJ2-3, with 9 nucleotides matching TRBD2. Germline V gene data show CDR1 as SGHDN and CDR2 as FVKESK. This CDR3 contains 18 residues. The V and J ends lost 1 base and 6 bases, in that order; junction bases with no gene match: 14. Filled out from reference TRBV14 and TRBJ2-3, the complete variable domain reads EAGVTQFPSHSVIEKGQTVTLRCDPISGHDNLYWYRRVMGKEIKFLLHFVKESKQDESGMPNNRFLAERTGGTYSTLKVQPAELEDSGVYFCASSQGGRAPIGMDTQYFGPGTRLTVL.